The clone carrying this T cell receptor beta chain was seen at least ten times. CDR1 is SGHTA and CDR2 is FQGNSA in the germline V gene. CDR3 length equals 14 residues. Trimming shortened V by 5 bases and J by 0 bases, and 10 bases separated the two germline ends. The sample is drawn from a study of T cell repertoires in cytomegalovirus infection. TCRdb passed the reads through MiXCR, listing each CDR3 protein once. Altogether some 100,000 distinct CDR3 sequences are present, less than 25% being singletons, with the ten largest covering 39%. The sequence came from a human donor in good health (CMV status not recorded). Some clones in this sample may be carry-over from other donors' samples. The sequenced material came from CD8+ T cells from PBMCs. The rearrangement uses TRBV7-2 and TRBJ1-1; tentatively, D is TRBD1 (5 bases). As DNA, the CDR3 is TGTGCCAGCAGCCCCGGGACTTTGAACACTGAAGCTTTCTTT. Encoded protein: CASSPGTLNTEAFF.